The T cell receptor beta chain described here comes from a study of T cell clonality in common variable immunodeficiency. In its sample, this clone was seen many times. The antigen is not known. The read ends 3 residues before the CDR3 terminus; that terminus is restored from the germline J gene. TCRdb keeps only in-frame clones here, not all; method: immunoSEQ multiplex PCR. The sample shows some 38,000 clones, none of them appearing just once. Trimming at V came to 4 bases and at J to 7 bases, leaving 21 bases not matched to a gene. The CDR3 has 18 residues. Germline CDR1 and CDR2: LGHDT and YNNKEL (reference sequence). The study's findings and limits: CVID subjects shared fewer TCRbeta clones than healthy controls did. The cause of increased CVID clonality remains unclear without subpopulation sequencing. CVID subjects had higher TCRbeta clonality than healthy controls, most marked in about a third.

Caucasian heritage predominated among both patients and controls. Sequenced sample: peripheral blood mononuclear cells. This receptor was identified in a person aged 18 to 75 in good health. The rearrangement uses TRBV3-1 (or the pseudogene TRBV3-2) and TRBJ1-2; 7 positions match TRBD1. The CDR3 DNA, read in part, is TGTGCCAGCAGCCTACGCTGGGGAGAACAGGGGTACTCGGGTGGC. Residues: CASSLRWGEQGYSGG. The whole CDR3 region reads CASSLRWGEQGYSGGYTF.